Sequencing of this TCR beta chain was carried out in a study of long-term antiretroviral therapy in people with HIV. This clone was picked up a small number of times. The target antigen is unknown. Version v3.0 of the immunoSEQ assay was performed at survey level. Libraries were prepared by immunoSEQ multiplex PCR; TCRdb keeps only in-frame clonotypes and omits some of them. Of tens of thousands of clones in the sample, around nine tenths were seen once. The CDR3 runs to 11 residues. Trimming removed 4 bases from V and 5 bases from J, with 5 bases in between. CDR1 SEHNR and CDR2 FQNEAQ come from the germline V gene (reference sequence). General study results and limits: An increase in diversity followed ART, yet levels stayed below transplant donor controls.

Sequenced material: unsorted PBMCs, taken 0.1 years before starting antiretroviral therapy. The chain joins TRBV7-9 to TRBJ1-2; D is unclear. This TCR was recovered from a woman aged 45-65 years with HIV. CDR3 loop: CASSYQYGYTF. CDR3 coding DNA: TGTGCCAGCAGCTACCAATATGGCTACACCTTC.